These 19 T cell receptor beta chains were all obtained from the same sample, sequenced in a study of PD-1 blockade in mismatch repair-deficient tumors. Sequencing used immunoSEQ multiplex PCR; TCRdb keeps in-frame clones, though not all of them. The repertoire has 25,000 to 30,000 clones, approximately 88% of them found once; the top ten carry 2.5% to 3%. The specimen comprised PBMCs, sampled before pembrolizumab treatment. These receptor sequences come from an adult with mismatch repair-deficient cancer.

The J gene is TRBJ1-1, the V gene TRBV27; no reliable D call. CDR3 length equals 13 residues. V was clipped by 3 bases and J by 2 bases, with 7 bases between them. Germline values: CDR1 MNHEY, CDR2 SMNVEV (reference sequence). CDR3 residues: CASSLGRNTEAFF. The CDR3 coding sequence is TGTGCCAGCAGTTTGGGCCGAAACACTGAAGCTTTCTTT.

V usage is TRBV6-5 and J usage is TRBJ2-7, with TRBD2 identical over 12 bases. V was clipped by 5 bases and J by 2 bases; unmatched bases: 4. The CDR3 is 15 residues long. In germline, CDR1 is MNHEY, CDR2 SVGAGI. The CDR3 sequence is CASSVPSGRAYEQYF. Here the CDR3 DNA reads TGTGCCAGCAGTGTTCCTAGCGGGAGGGCCTACGAGCAGTACTTC.

The CDR3 is CASREGESSYEQYF. As DNA, the CDR3 is TGTGCCAGCAGGGAGGGCGAAAGCTCCTACGAGCAGTACTTC. The V call is TRBV6-6, the J call TRBJ2-7; the D gene is possibly TRBD2 (6 bases). The V gene lost 6 bases and the J gene lost 0 bases, with 12 bases spanning the gap. Germline V CDR1 and CDR2: MNHNY, SVGAGI (reference sequence). CDR3 length: 14 residues.

The chain carries TRBV18 and TRBJ2-3; maybe TRBD1 (5 bases). The germline V gene encodes CDR1 KGHSH and CDR2 LQKENI. This CDR3 has 13 residues. The ends were cut back, 0 bases at V and 6 bases at J, with 7 bases in the middle. The CDR3: CASSPPTVDTQYF. The CDR3 DNA reads TGTGCCAGCTCACCACCGACAGTTGATACGCAGTATTTT.

This chain uses TRBV5-1 with TRBJ2-7, with TRBD1 matching 7 bases. With 4 bases clipped from V and 2 bases from J, the junction kept 9 bases outside the gene matches. Looked up from germline, CDR1 is SGHRS and CDR2 is YFSETQ. The CDR3 is 15 amino acids. The CDR3 region has the DNA TGCGCCAGCAGCCGAGACTACAGGGGCCCCTACGAGCAGTACTTC. Amino acid sequence: CASSRDYRGPYEQYF.

The genes are TRBV5-1 and TRBJ1-1, with D unclear. CDR1 SGHRS and CDR2 YFSETQ come from the germline V gene. V lost 4 bases, J lost 3 bases, and 10 bases lay in between. The CDR3 totals 13 residues. In DNA, the CDR3 is TGCGCCAGCAGCGACCTCGGGTACACTGAAGCTTTCTTT. Amino acid sequence: CASSDLGYTEAFF. The full variable domain, completed using reference TRBV5-1 and TRBJ1-1, is KAGVTQTPRYLIKTRGQQVTLSCSPISGHRSVSWYQQTPGQGLQFLFEYFSETQRNKGNFPGRFSGRQFSNSRSEMNVSTLELGDSALYLCASSDLGYTEAFFGQGTRLTVV.

V gene TRBV18 combines with J gene TRBJ2-1; maybe TRBD1 (6 bases). The germline CDR1 and CDR2 sequences are KGHSH and LQKENI. The V and J ends lost 0 bases and 10 bases respectively, with 19 bases between them. CDR3 length equals 16 residues. For the CDR3, the DNA is TGTGCCAGCTCACCACCAGCAGGGGCCGTCGGGGAGGAGCAGTTCTTC. It codes for CASSPPAGAVGEEQFF.

The genes are TRBV5-4 and TRBJ2-2, with TRBD2 matching over 14 bases. Germline CDR1 SGHNT, CDR2 YYREEE (reference sequence). Losses at the gene ends were 3 bases for V and 4 bases for J; bases not matched to a gene: 2. The CDR3 spans 16 residues. CDR3 bases: TGTGCCAGCAGCTGGGGACTAGCGGGAGCCACCGGGGAGCTGTTTTTT. Residues: CASSWGLAGATGELFF.

V is TRBV7-9 and J is TRBJ1-2; TRBD1 matches 7 bases. Germline values: CDR1 SEHNR, CDR2 FQNEAQ (reference sequence). Trimming at V came to 3 bases and at J to 2 bases, leaving 3 bases not matched to a gene. CDR3 length: 14 amino acids. The CDR3 DNA reads as TGTGCCAGCAGCTTCATGGGACAGAACTATGGCTACACCTTC. This translates into CASSFMGQNYGYTF.

V gene TRBV30 combines with J gene TRBJ2-7; TRBD2 matches 11 bases. The CDR3 covers 15 residues. With 3 bases clipped from V and 3 bases from J, the junction kept 7 bases outside the gene matches. Germline V gene data show CDR1 as GTSNPN and CDR2 as SVGIG (reference sequence). The CDR3 DNA reads as TGTGCCTGGAGATTCGGGACTAGCGGAGGCTACGAGCAGTACTTC. Translated: CAWRFGTSGGYEQYF.

CDR3 region: CASSFQNYEQYF. The CDR3 DNA reads as TGTGCCAGCAGTTTTCAAAACTACGAGCAGTACTTC. This chain uses TRBV28 with TRBJ2-7; no clear D gene. Trimming stripped 3 bases from V and 3 bases from J, with 6 bases between. The CDR3 covers 12 residues. The germline V gene encodes CDR1 MDHEN and CDR2 SYDVKM. Using reference TRBV28 and TRBJ2-7 for the parts outside the CDR3, the full variable domain is DVKVTQSSRYLVKRTGEKVFLECVQDMDHENMFWYRQDPGLGLRLIYFSYDVKMKEKGDIPEGYSVSREKKERFSLILESASTNQTSMYLCASSFQNYEQYFGPGTRLTVT.

The V and J genes are TRBV5-1 and TRBJ2-7; the D gene is possibly TRBD2 (6 bases). Germline V gene sequence: CDR1 SGHRS, CDR2 YFSETQ. This CDR3 spans 14 amino acids. Trimming removed 1 base from V and 7 bases from J, with 15 bases in between. The CDR3 reads CASSLRQARGEQYF. CDR3 coding DNA: TGCGCCAGCAGCTTGCGGCAGGCACGGGGGGAGCAGTACTTC.

V gene TRBV9 combines with J gene TRBJ2-7; 12 nucleotides agree with TRBD2. This CDR3 region has 16 residues. V shed 6 bases, J shed 6 bases, and the junction held 13 bases outside the gene matches. CDR1 and CDR2 (germline): SGDLS, YYNGEE. Here the CDR3 DNA reads TGTGCCAGCACCCGGACTAGCGGGGCGTCAATAAGCGAGCAGTACTTC. This translates into CASTRTSGASISEQYF. The full variable domain, in which reference TRBV9 and TRBJ2-7 provide the parts outside the CDR3, is DSGVTQTPKHLITATGQRVTLRCSPRSGDLSVYWYQQSLDQGLQFLIQYYNGEERAKGNILERFSAQQFPDLHSELNLSSLELGDSALYFCASTRTSGASISEQYFGPGTRLTVT.

This clone turned up a few times. The chain joins TRBV4-1 to TRBJ2-7, with 9 positions matching TRBD2. Trimming removed 1 base from V and 6 bases from J; junction bases left unmatched: 13. Per the germline V gene, CDR1 is MGHRA and CDR2 is YSYEKL. The CDR3 extends over 17 amino acids. CDR3 sequence: CASSQGNYRREGREQYF. The CDR3 DNA reads TGCGCCAGCAGCCAAGGGAACTATCGGCGGGAGGGCCGCGAGCAGTACTTC.

The chain is built from TRBV14 and TRBJ1-3; 7 bases line up with TRBD1. Germline loops: CDR1 SGHDN, CDR2 FVKESK. This CDR3 spans 16 amino acids. V lost 3 bases to trimming and J lost 0 bases; unmatched junction nucleotides: 5. The CDR3 DNA sequence: TGTGCCAGCAGCCAGTGGGGACAGCTCTCTGGAAACACCATATATTTT. Translated, it gives CASSQWGQLSGNTIYF.

The chain employs TRBV6-7 and TRBJ1-2; 10 bases are shared with TRBD1. TRBV6-7 has ORF status, its function being uncertain. V gave up 2 bases and J gave up 0 bases; unmatched junction bases: 9. This CDR3 is built from 18 residues. CDR3: CASSYPQGQGPANYGYTF. In DNA form, the CDR3 reads TGTGCCAGCAGTTACCCACAGGGACAGGGGCCAGCTAACTATGGCTACACCTTC.

The chain recombines TRBV30 with TRBJ2-3, with TRBD2 matching 12 bases. Trimming at V came to 1 base and at J to 3 bases, leaving 2 bases not matched to a gene. Germline CDR1 reads GTSNPN; CDR2 reads SVGIG (reference sequence). There are 15 residues in the CDR3. The DNA of the CDR3 is TGTGCCTGGAGTGGACTAGCGGGAGCGACAGATACGCAGTATTTT. Protein: CAWSGLAGATDTQYF.

The rearrangement uses TRBV7-9 and TRBJ2-7; 9 bases match TRBD2. The CDR3 loop spans 15 amino acids. Trimming removed 2 bases from V and 3 bases from J; junction bases left unmatched: 5. The germline V gene encodes CDR1 SEHNR and CDR2 FQNEAQ (reference sequence). DNA for the CDR3: TGTGCCAGCAGCTTATCTAGCGGGACCTACTACGAGCAGTACTTC. Its translation: CASSLSSGTYYEQYF. The whole variable domain, remainder taken from reference TRBV7-9 and TRBJ2-7, is DTGVSQNPRHKITKRGQNVTFRCDPISEHNRLYWYRQTLGQGPEFLTYFQNEAQLEKSRLLSDRFSAERPKGSFSTLEIQRTEQGDSAMYLCASSLSSGTYYEQYFGPGTRLTVT.

This chain joins TRBV28 and TRBJ2-6; D is uncertain. CDR1 is MDHEN and CDR2 is SYDVKM in the germline V gene. This CDR3 is built from 16 residues. V shed 4 bases and J shed 0 bases, with 10 bases lying between them. The CDR3 region has the DNA TGTGCCAGCAGTTCCCATGGAGACTCTGGGGCCAACGTCCTGACTTTC. This encodes CASSSHGDSGANVLTF.